This T cell receptor (beta chain) was recovered during a study of blood T cell repertoires in COVID-19. Profiling relied on immunoSEQ multiplex PCR, and the TCRdb table lists in-frame clones only, not all of them. In the table there are 55,000 to 70,000 clones, around 87% of which are singletons. The sequenced sample consisted of peripheral blood. The source is a man between 60 and 75 years old with active or convalescent COVID-19.

CDR3 amino acids: CASSQRGAFYNEQFF. The DNA of the CDR3 is TGTGCCAGCAGCCAACGGGGGGCCTTTTACAATGAGCAGTTCTTC. The V gene is TRBV3-1 (or the pseudogene TRBV3-2), the J gene TRBJ2-1, with D perhaps TRBD2 (7 bases). Between the trimmed V and J ends, which lost 2 bases and 4 bases, there was a span of 12 bases. This CDR3 has 15 amino acids. Germline CDR1 is LGHDT and CDR2 is YNNKEL (reference sequence).